A single sample gave rise to the 18 T cell receptor beta chains below, sequenced in a study of preoperative IRX-2 immunotherapy in early breast cancer (dated by TCRdb to the late 2010s). Taken with the paper, the label for treatment or condition translates to: preoperative locoregional IRX-2 cytokine immunotherapy. The protocol used for the library was the immunoSEQ multiplex PCR assay. TCRdb took this table from immuneACCESS and kept in-frame rearrangements with V and J called. Such tables lack part of the clones; where checked against another copy, unresolved V genes explain under half of the gap, and the rest is unexplained. The sample table lists around 95,000 clones, roughly 85% of them with a count of one. Roughly 2% of the sample comes from the top ten. The specimen was tumor tissue, collected after IRX-2 immunotherapy. The receptors here all came from a human donor with breast cancer.

The chain couples TRBV19 to TRBJ1-3; no definite D call. Trimming left V 5 bases short and J 0 bases short, with 8 bases between. Germline V CDR1 and CDR2: LNHDA, SQIVND (reference sequence). The CDR3 covers 14 residues. The CDR3 DNA reads TGTGCCAGTAGTCCGGCGGACTCTGGAAACACCATATATTTT. Translated: CASSPADSGNTIYF. The entire variable domain, with the rest obtained from reference TRBV19 and TRBJ1-3, is as follows: DGGITQSPKYLFRKEGQNVTLSCEQNLNHDAMYWYRQDPGQGLRLIYYSQIVNDFQKGDIAEGYSVSREKKESFPLTVTSAQKNPTAFYLCASSPADSGNTIYFGEGSWLTVV.

This chain joins TRBV18 and TRBJ1-1; D remains ambiguous. Germline loops: CDR1 KGHSH, CDR2 LQKENI. Between the trimmed V and J ends, which lost 4 bases and 1 base, there was a span of 16 bases. The CDR3 runs to 16 residues. CDR3 DNA sequence: TGTGCCAGCTCACTGGGAGGCGGACGAGCGAACACTGAAGCTTTCTTT. Translating it yields CASSLGGGRANTEAFF.

The V call is TRBV6-8, the J call TRBJ2-3; D remains unclear. The germline gives CDR1 MNHGY, CDR2 SAAAGT. This CDR3 comprises 13 residues. Trimming removed 6 bases from V and 5 bases from J, with 12 bases in between. The CDR3 nucleotides read TGTGCCAGCAGGGGCACCTACCGAGATACGCAGTATTTT. It specifies CASRGTYRDTQYF.

This clone was found once. The chain recombines TRBV28 with TRBJ2-6, with 15 bases identical to TRBD2. J gave up 4 bases and V 5 bases, and 9 bases lay outside the gene matches. Germline CDR1 reads MDHEN; CDR2 reads SYDVKM. CDR3 length: 19 amino acids. The CDR3 spells CASSGLAGGLIMGANVLTF. The DNA for the CDR3 is TGTGCCAGCAGTGGACTAGCGGGAGGGCTGATTATGGGGGCCAACGTCCTGACTTTC.

The V call is TRBV10-1, the J call TRBJ1-1; tentatively, D is TRBD1 (6 bases). The CDR3 extends over 13 amino acids. Deletions cut 6 bases from V and 8 bases from J, with 16 bases between. Germline lookup yields CDR1 WNHNN and CDR2 SYGVQD (reference sequence). The CDR3 DNA reads TGCGCCAGCAGGAGCCCGGATGGGGGCGAAGCTTTCTTT. Translated: CASRSPDGGEAFF.

The table lists this clone with a few counts. The rearrangement joins TRBV6-8 to TRBJ1-3; D unclear. This CDR3 spans 14 amino acids. V lost 7 bases to trimming and J lost 2 bases, with 12 bases between them. Germline V gene data show CDR1 as MNHGY and CDR2 as SAAAGT. As DNA, the CDR3 is TGTGCCAGCACCACCCCCGGGACTGGAAACACCATATATTTT. It is translated as CASTTPGTGNTIYF.

This clone showed up just once. The chain carries TRBV11-3 and TRBJ1-5; possibly TRBD1 for D (5 bases). The CDR3 runs 16 residues. Looked up from germline, CDR1 is SGHNT and CDR2 is YENEEA. V gave up 4 bases and J gave up 5 bases, with 18 bases separating them. The CDR3 loop reads CASSSPAWGAYQPQHF. CDR3 sequence (DNA): TGTGCCAGCAGCTCCCCCGCATGGGGCGCCTATCAGCCCCAGCATTTT.

The CDR3 loop reads CASSSVSVNEQYF. The CDR3 DNA sequence: TGTGCCAGCAGTTCTGTTTCGGTGAACGAGCAGTACTTC. The chain is built from TRBV28 and TRBJ2-7; D is uncertain. Trimming cost V 4 bases and J 5 bases, with 12 bases left between them. Germline loops: CDR1 MDHEN, CDR2 SYDVKM. This CDR3 is built from 13 residues.

This clone was detected once. The V call is TRBV25-1, the J call TRBJ1-4; D remains ambiguous. This CDR3 has 15 residues. V lost 3 bases and J lost 8, with 16 bases in between. Germline V gives CDR1 MGHDK, CDR2 SYGVNS. CDR3 in DNA: TGTGCCAGCAGTGACGTATTGGGCTCCCTCGAAAAACTGTTTTTT. This codes for CASSDVLGSLEKLFF.

This rearrangement joins TRBV28 to TRBJ1-5; perhaps TRBD1 as D (5 bases). V was shortened by 7 bases and J by 6 bases, with 16 bases between the two germline ends. From germline, CDR1 is MDHEN and CDR2 SYDVKM. The CDR3 runs to 14 residues. The CDR3: CASKLQGPGQPQHF. The CDR3 nucleotides read TGTGCCAGCAAACTGCAGGGTCCGGGTCAGCCCCAGCATTTT.

CDR3 sequence (DNA): TGTGCCAGCAGTCCCCGGACTAGCGGGGGGGCCACCTACGAGCAGTACTTC. Translated: CASSPRTSGGATYEQYF. The chain employs TRBV6-8 and TRBJ2-7; 15 positions agree with TRBD2. The CDR3 extends over 17 amino acids. Germline V lookup: CDR1 MNHGY, CDR2 SAAAGT. V lost 5 bases to trimming and J lost 2 bases; unmatched junction nucleotides: 7.

The V and J genes are TRBV12-5 and TRBJ2-1; 7 positions agree with TRBD2. CDR3 size: 16 residues. The germline V gene has CDR1 LGHNT and CDR2 FRNRAP. The junction had 4 bases not matched to a gene; V was cut back by 1 base and J by 1 base. The CDR3 reads CASGLDAGVSYNEQFF. The DNA for the CDR3 is TGTGCTAGTGGTTTGGACGCGGGAGTTTCCTACAATGAGCAGTTCTTC.

The chain has TRBV6-8 and TRBJ2-2, with TRBD2 identical over 7 bases. From germline, CDR1 is MNHGY and CDR2 SAAAGT. V lost 7 bases, J lost 7 bases, and 6 bases stayed unmatched. The CDR3 runs to 13 residues. CDR3 bases: TGTGCCAGCACTTGGGGGGGAGGCGGGGAGCTGTTTTTT. Translation gives CASTWGGGGELFF.

This chain connects TRBV7-7 to TRBJ2-3; D tentatively fits TRBD1 or TRBD2 (5 bases each). Germline-derived CDR1 and CDR2 are SSHAT and FNYEAQ (reference sequence). The V and J ends lost 1 base and 2 bases respectively, with 10 bases between them. The CDR3 sequence is 15 residues long. The CDR3 region is CASSLVGDPTDTQYF. CDR3 nucleotide sequence: TGTGCCAGCAGCTTAGTCGGGGACCCCACAGATACGCAGTATTTT.

This chain uses TRBV7-6 with TRBJ2-1; 9 bases map to TRBD2. The CDR3 has 15 amino acids. Germline V gene lookup returns CDR1 SGHVS and CDR2 FNYEAQ. The V segment lost 1 base and the J segment 4 bases; nucleotides outside the gene matches: 2. The CDR3 region has the DNA TGTGCCAGCAGCTTAGGGACTAGCGTTTACAATGAGCAGTTCTTC. Its protein is CASSLGTSVYNEQFF.

This clone occurred once. The chain carries TRBV30 and TRBJ1-5; D may be TRBD1 (5 bases). V lost 2 bases, J lost 5 bases, and 16 bases lay in between. Per germline, CDR1 GTSNPN and CDR2 SVGIG (reference sequence). The CDR3 length is 15 residues. In DNA, the CDR3 is TGTGCCTGGAGTATCCGTGGGAGGGGACATCAGCCCCAGCATTTT. It codes for CAWSIRGRGHQPQHF.

CDR3 protein: CSVEEGRGYEQYF. The CDR3 region has the DNA TGCAGCGTTGAAGAGGGGAGGGGCTACGAGCAGTACTTC. The chain links TRBV29-1 to TRBJ2-7, with TRBD2 matching over 7 bases. V shed 0 bases and J 3 bases; nucleotides not matched to a gene: 2. CDR1 is SQVTM and CDR2 is ANQGSEA in the germline V gene. This CDR3 is 13 amino acids long.

This clone appeared once. This sequence joins TRBV6-8 and TRBJ2-3; the D is unclear. The CDR3 length is 14 residues. The germline V and J ends were trimmed by 0 bases and 2 bases, with 6 bases remaining between them. CDR1 is MNHGY and CDR2 is SAAAGT in the germline V gene. CDR3 in amino acids: CASSYSWSTDTQYF. The CDR3 nucleotides are TGTGCCAGCAGTTACTCTTGGTCCACAGATACGCAGTATTTT.